The 23 T cell receptor beta chains below were found in one sample sequenced in a study of blood T cell repertoires in COVID-19. Repertoires were generated with immunoSEQ multiplex PCR, while TCRdb's copy carries only in-frame clones and drops some. The table lists over 100,000 clones, approximately 87% of them singletons, with around a sixth in the top ten. The sample taken for sequencing was peripheral blood. The receptors derive from a woman aged 60-70 years with acute or convalescent COVID-19.

This rearrangement joins TRBV9 to TRBJ2-7; TRBD1 matches 8 bases. This CDR3 has 16 residues. Per germline, CDR1 SGDLS and CDR2 YYNGEE. Trimming removed 3 bases from V and 7 bases from J; junction bases left unmatched: 15. CDR3 DNA sequence: TGTGCCAGCAGCGAGGGGCCCGGGCAGGGGGCAGGGGAGCAGTACTTC. Residues: CASSEGPGQGAGEQYF.

This sequence joins TRBV6-5 and TRBJ1-5, with a possible D match to TRBD1 (6 bases). Trimming took 5 bases from V and 5 from J, leaving 13 bases between them. CDR1 is MNHEY, CDR2 SVGAGI, per germline. This CDR3 has 14 amino acids. The CDR3 nucleotides are TGTGCCAGCAGTATCAACAGGGTTGATCAGCCCCAGCATTTT. It translates to CASSINRVDQPQHF.

The J gene is TRBJ1-1, the V gene TRBV24-1; D ambiguous. This CDR3 region has 17 residues. CDR1 and CDR2 (germline): KGHDR, SFDVKD. Trimming pared 0 bases from V and 0 bases from J, leaving 13 bases between. The CDR3 region is CATSDLLAGPLNTEAFF. The DNA of the CDR3 is TGTGCCACCAGTGATTTGCTCGCGGGCCCACTGAACACTGAAGCTTTCTTT.

V is TRBV10-3 and J is TRBJ1-1, with unresolved D. Trimming shortened V by 0 bases and J by 8 bases, and 13 bases separated the two germline ends. The CDR3 has 14 amino acids. Germline V lookup: CDR1 ENHRY, CDR2 SYGVKD. CDR3 nucleotides: TGTGCCATCAGTGAGTCGACCGGGAATAGAGAAGCTTTCTTT. Protein sequence: CAISESTGNREAFF.

In DNA, the CDR3 is TGCGCCAGCAGCCAGACAGTAAAAGAGACCCAGTACTTC. Amino acids: CASSQTVKETQYF. The gene calls are TRBV4-1 and TRBJ2-5; a possible D gene is TRBD1 (5 bases). With 3 bases removed from V and 3 bases from J, the gap between germline ends came to 8 bases. This CDR3 is 13 amino acids long. Per germline, CDR1 MGHRA and CDR2 YSYEKL.

The genes are TRBV10-3 and TRBJ2-5, with TRBD2 identical over 9 bases. Looked up from germline, CDR1 is ENHRY and CDR2 is SYGVKD. J gave up 2 bases and V 4 bases, and 17 bases lay outside the gene matches. The CDR3 sequence is 19 residues long. Written as DNA, the CDR3 is TGTGCCATCAGTGCTGGTTTGGGTAGCGGGGGATCGGGACAAGAGACCCAGTACTTC. It yields the protein CAISAGLGSGGSGQETQYF.

This rearrangement joins TRBV19 to TRBJ1-2, with D uncertain. With 6 bases removed from V and 2 bases from J, the gap between germline ends came to 19 bases. CDR1 and CDR2 (germline): LNHDA, SQIVND (reference sequence). The CDR3 is made up of 16 amino acids. CDR3 sequence reads: CASSTYGEYKNYGYTF. The CDR3 DNA reads TGTGCCAGTAGCACATACGGGGAATATAAAAACTATGGCTACACCTTC.

V usage is TRBV14 and J usage is TRBJ1-2; TRBD1 might be the D (5 bases). V lost 6 bases, J lost 3 bases, and 8 bases lay in between. CDR3 length: 12 residues. Germline V gene lookup returns CDR1 SGHDN and CDR2 FVKESK. This CDR3 reads CASRGPYYGYTF. The CDR3 DNA follows: TGTGCCAGCAGGGGGCCGTACTATGGCTACACCTTC.

The rearrangement joins TRBV30 to TRBJ1-2; 12 bases are shared with TRBD1. With 2 bases clipped from V and 7 bases from J, the junction kept 8 bases outside the gene matches. The CDR3 totals 15 residues. Germline V gene lookup returns CDR1 GTSNPN and CDR2 SVGIG (reference sequence). In DNA form, the CDR3 reads TGTGCCTGGAGTCTTGCGGGACAGGGGGCGGCTGGCTACACCTTC. As protein: CAWSLAGQGAAGYTF.

The chain uses TRBV2 and TRBJ1-5; 9 positions match TRBD1. V dropped 6 bases and J dropped 7; count of bases not matched to a gene: 4. The V gene's germline CDR1 is SNHLY and CDR2 FYNNEI. This CDR3 contains 13 residues. The DNA for the CDR3 is TGTGCCAGCAGAGCGGACAGGGGACAGCCCCAGCATTTT. Protein product: CASRADRGQPQHF.

V usage is TRBV5-1 and J usage is TRBJ2-3, with 9 positions matching TRBD2. The J segment lost 0 bases and the V segment lost 6 bases, leaving 8 bases of the junction unmatched. The CDR3 contains 16 residues. CDR1 SGHRS and CDR2 YFSETQ come from the germline V gene. As DNA, the CDR3 is TGCGCCAGCAAGCGGGGGGCCACTTCTAGCACAGATACGCAGTATTTT. Translating gives CASKRGATSSTDTQYF.

V and J are TRBV4-1 and TRBJ2-2, with 8 bases lining up with TRBD1. The J segment lost 7 bases and the V segment lost 1 base, leaving 5 bases of the junction unmatched. The germline V gene encodes CDR1 MGHRA and CDR2 YSYEKL. The CDR3 runs to 15 residues. CDR3 protein: CASSQGQGTVGELFF. CDR3 DNA sequence: TGCGCCAGCAGCCAAGGACAGGGGACGGTCGGGGAGCTGTTTTTT.

This chain connects TRBV29-1 to TRBJ1-5, with a possible D match to TRBD1 (5 bases). The CDR3 spans 13 residues. The germline gives CDR1 SQVTM, CDR2 ANQGSEA. Trimming stripped 3 bases from V and 9 bases from J, with 15 bases between. CDR3 amino acids: CSVERTTGGPQHF. As DNA, the CDR3 is TGCAGCGTTGAGCGAACGACCGGGGGGCCCCAGCATTTT.

The V gene is TRBV27, the J gene TRBJ2-1, with D perhaps matching TRBD2 (6 bases). The CDR3 extends over 17 amino acids. The ends were cut back, 1 base at V and 2 bases at J, with 15 bases in the middle. Germline lookup yields CDR1 MNHEY and CDR2 SMNVEV (reference sequence). The CDR3 DNA reads as TGTGCCAGCAGTTTATGGTCTGAGGCGGGACCCTACAATGAGCAGTTCTTC. Its translation is CASSLWSEAGPYNEQFF.

The chain joins TRBV28 to TRBJ2-7; 7 bases fit TRBD1. CDR3 length equals 19 residues. Germline V gene data show CDR1 as MDHEN and CDR2 as SYDVKM. The V and J ends lost 5 bases and 7 bases, in that order; junction bases with no gene match: 26. Written as DNA, the CDR3 is TGTGCCAGCAGTCCGACCGGGACAGACAGTGCCACCAGCGGTCAGGAGCAGTACTTC. It encodes CASSPTGTDSATSGQEQYF.

The chain is built from TRBV5-6 and TRBJ1-1, with TRBD1 matching 8 bases. J was trimmed by 1 base and V by 1 base; bases with no gene match: 3. Germline V gene sequence: CDR1 SGHDT, CDR2 YYEEEE. This CDR3 contains 15 residues. The DNA of the CDR3 is TGTGCCAGCAGCTTGAAAGGACAGGGGAACACTGAAGCTTTCTTT. Amino acids: CASSLKGQGNTEAFF. Variable domain in full (rest from reference TRBV5-6 and TRBJ1-1): DAGVTQSPTHLIKTRGQQVTLRCSPKSGHDTVSWYQQALGQGPQFIFQYYEEEERQRGNFPDRFSGHQFPNYSSELNVNALLLGDSALYLCASSLKGQGNTEAFFGQGTRLTVV.

This chain connects TRBV5-5 to TRBJ1-1; D possibly corresponds to TRBD1 (5 bases). CDR3 size: 13 residues. Trimming took 5 bases from V and 0 from J, leaving 8 bases between them. Germline CDR1 SGHKS, CDR2 YYEKEE (reference sequence). In DNA form, the CDR3 reads TGTGCCAGCAGTCAGGGCCTGAACACTGAAGCTTTCTTT. Its translation: CASSQGLNTEAFF.

V and J are TRBV6-6 and TRBJ1-1; D remains ambiguous. CDR1 and CDR2 from the germline V gene are MNHNY and SVGAGI (reference sequence). Trimming took 6 bases from V and 5 from J, leaving 10 bases between them. The CDR3 contains 12 residues. CDR3 protein: CASSRGLTEAFF. CDR3 sequence (DNA): TGTGCCAGCAGCCGAGGGCTTACTGAAGCTTTCTTT.

The chain carries TRBV11-1 and TRBJ1-2, with 8 bases fitting TRBD1. The CDR3 loop spans 15 amino acids. The junction had 6 bases not matched to a gene; V was cut back by 1 base and J by 5 bases. CDR1 SGHAT and CDR2 FQDESV come from the germline V gene (reference sequence). CDR3 bases: TGTGCCAGCAGCTTAGGGACAGGGCCGGAGTATGGCTACACCTTC. Translation gives CASSLGTGPEYGYTF.

The sample holds one count of this clone. V gene TRBV28 combines with J gene TRBJ1-2, with 7 nucleotides matching TRBD1. This CDR3 is built from 13 residues. Trimming cost V 4 bases and J 5 bases; bases outside gene matches: 4. The germline V gene has CDR1 MDHEN and CDR2 SYDVKM. CDR3 bases: TGTGCCAGCAGTTCAGGACAGGAATATGGCTACACCTTC. Its protein is CASSSGQEYGYTF.

The chain recombines TRBV2 with TRBJ1-6; D not certain. The ends were cut back, 2 bases at V and 7 bases at J, with 9 bases in the middle. Germline CDR1 reads SNHLY; CDR2 reads FYNNEI. This CDR3 comprises 14 residues. CDR3 DNA sequence: TGTGCCAGCAGTGAATGGGCCCAAAATTCACCCCTCCACTTT. It translates to CASSEWAQNSPLHF. Full variable domain (outside the CDR3, taken from reference TRBV2 and TRBJ1-6): EPEVTQTPSHQVTQMGQEVILRCVPISNHLYFYWYRQILGQKVEFLVSFYNNEISEKSEIFDDQFSVERPDGSNFTLKIRSTKLEDSAMYFCASSEWAQNSPLHFGNGTRLTVT.

The chain has TRBV27 and TRBJ2-2, with D possibly being TRBD2 (5 bases). The CDR3 loop spans 14 amino acids. Germline CDR1 and CDR2: MNHEY and SMNVEV (reference sequence). The V end lost 2 bases, the J end lost 4 bases, and 8 bases lay between the germline ends. The CDR3 spells CASSLRRGTGELFF. The CDR3 DNA follows: TGTGCCAGCAGTTTACGCCGGGGCACCGGGGAGCTGTTTTTT.

The chain employs TRBV6-1 and TRBJ2-1; 9 nucleotides match TRBD2. CDR3 length: 19 residues. The germline gives CDR1 MNHNS, CDR2 SASEGT. The V segment lost 0 bases and the J segment 9 bases; nucleotides outside the gene matches: 18. The CDR3 coding sequence is TGTGCCAGCAGTGAAGCCCCCTGGGGTAGCGGGAGACCCAGCACTGAGCAGTTCTTC. This codes for CASSEAPWGSGRPSTEQFF.